This is a list of T cell receptor beta chains from one sample in a study of shared clonotypes between healthy human individuals. Assay used: immunoSEQ multiplex PCR; TCRdb lists only in-frame clones, some missing. This sample carries approximately 1.5 million clones, 95% to 99% of them seen once, and the ten largest clones take about 0.45%. The sequenced sample was naive CD4+ T cells sorted from blood. These receptors were obtained from a man in his thirties or forties in good health. The CDR3 runs from the conserved cysteine through the conserved F or W.

CDR3	V	J
CASSIGPGLAYNEQFF	TRBV19	TRBJ2-1
CASSLILAKNIQYF	TRBV7-2	TRBJ2-4
CASSLGTSLYNEQFF	TRBV7-7	TRBJ2-1
CAISERTIGGTEAFF	TRBV10-3	TRBJ1-1
CASSVALPILAGYDEQFF	TRBV9	TRBJ2-1
CASSGQKDRRNYGYTF	TRBV25-1	TRBJ1-2
CASSPRDKVEGYEQYF	TRBV18	TRBJ2-7
CASRQGKGTRQPQHF	TRBV6-5	TRBJ1-5
CATSRDWGAETQYF	TRBV15	TRBJ2-5
CASSPRSGADQPQHF	TRBV7-6	TRBJ1-5
CASSTRRDRANTEAFF	TRBV5-1	TRBJ1-1
CASSYRVQETQYF	TRBV5-1	TRBJ2-5
CASSLSGYEQYF	TRBV7-2	TRBJ2-7
CASSLAPTYEQYF	TRBV7-2	TRBJ2-7
CASSPTEETQYF	TRBV11-2	TRBJ2-5
CASSQDPRGSHGEQFF	TRBV4-1	TRBJ2-1
CSATRHYEQYF	TRBV29-1	TRBJ2-7
CAWSPEGWTEAFF	TRBV30	TRBJ1-1
CAWTSGRAVGELFF	TRBV30	TRBJ2-2
CASTGGSASYNEQFF	TRBV5-1	TRBJ2-1
CASSQEKRATTDTQYF	TRBV4-3	TRBJ2-3
CSAWTGTPNEQYF	TRBV29-1	TRBJ2-7
CASSSYGTGELFF	TRBV5-1	TRBJ2-2
CASSLAGGNQPQHF	TRBV5-1	TRBJ1-5
CASSPAGAGFQQYF	TRBV7-2	TRBJ2-7
CASSIEDRGGLTFYEQYF	TRBV19	TRBJ2-7
CASTRQGMGYEQYF	TRBV6-1	TRBJ2-7
CASSGGVGQPQHF	TRBV10-1	TRBJ1-5